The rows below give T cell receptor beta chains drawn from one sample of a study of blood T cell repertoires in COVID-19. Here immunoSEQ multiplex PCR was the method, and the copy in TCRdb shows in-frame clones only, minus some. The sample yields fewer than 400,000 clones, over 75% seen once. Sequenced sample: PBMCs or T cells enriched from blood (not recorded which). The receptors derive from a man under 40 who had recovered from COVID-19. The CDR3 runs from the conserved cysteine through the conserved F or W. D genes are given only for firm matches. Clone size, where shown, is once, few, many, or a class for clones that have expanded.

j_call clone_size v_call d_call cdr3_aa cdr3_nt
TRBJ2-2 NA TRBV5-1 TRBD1 CASSFRDRANTGELFF TGCGCCAGCAGCTTCCGGGACAGGGCGAACACCGGGGAGCTGTTTTTT
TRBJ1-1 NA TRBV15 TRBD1 CATSRDFGTGSAEAFF TGTGCCACCAGCAGAGATTTCGGGACAGGTTCGGCTGAAGCTTTCTTT
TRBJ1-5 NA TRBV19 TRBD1 CASSISTGINQPQHF TGTGCCAGTAGTATATCGACAGGGATCAATCAGCCCCAGCATTTT
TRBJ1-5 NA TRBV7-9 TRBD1 CASSQDRDYQPQHF TGTGCCAGCAGCCAAGACAGGGATTATCAGCCCCAGCATTTT
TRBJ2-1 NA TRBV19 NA CASSIGGPYNEQFF TGTGCCAGTAGTATAGGGGGCCCCTACAATGAGCAGTTCTTC
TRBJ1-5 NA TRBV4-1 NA CASSQGTLDQPQHF TGCGCCAGCAGCCAAGGGACTTTGGATCAGCCCCAGCATTTT
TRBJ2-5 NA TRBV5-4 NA CASSGGPGGFGETQYF TGTGCCAGCAGCGGGGGGCCAGGGGGTTTTGGAGAGACCCAGTACTTC
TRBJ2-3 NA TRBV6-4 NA CASRGGTGDTQYF TGTGCCAGCAGGGGAGGGACAGGAGATACGCAGTATTTT
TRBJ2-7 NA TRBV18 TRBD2 CASSPPSGSTYEQYF TGTGCCAGCTCACCACCTAGCGGGAGTACCTACGAGCAGTACTTC
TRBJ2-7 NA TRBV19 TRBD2 CASSITPGLAGRRDEQYF TGTGCCAGTAGTATAACTCCGGGACTAGCGGGGAGGAGGGACGAGCAGTACTTC
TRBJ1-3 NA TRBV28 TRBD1 CATYRGDRNTIYF TGTGCCACCTACAGGGGAGACAGAAACACCATATATTTT
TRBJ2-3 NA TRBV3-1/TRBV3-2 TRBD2 CASSQVWASGRTDTQYF TGTGCCAGCAGCCAAGTCTGGGCTAGCGGGCGCACAGATACGCAGTATTTT
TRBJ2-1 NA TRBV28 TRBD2 CATFSLSGGPHNEQFF TGTGCCACCTTCTCCCTTAGCGGGGGGCCCCACAATGAGCAGTTCTTC
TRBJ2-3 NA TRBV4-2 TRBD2 CASSHATSGGADTQYF TGTGCCAGCAGCCATGCGACTAGCGGGGGGGCGGATACGCAGTATTTT
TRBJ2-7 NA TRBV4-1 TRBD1 CASSQLGTVYEQYF TGCGCCAGCAGCCAACTAGGGACAGTCTACGAGCAGTACTTC
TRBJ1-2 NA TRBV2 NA CASSEAGGLPYGYTF TGTGCCAGCAGTGAAGCTGGGGGACTGCCCTATGGCTACACCTTC
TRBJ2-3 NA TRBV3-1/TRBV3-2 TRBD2 CASSLGLAGADTQYF TGTGCCAGCAGCCTCGGACTAGCGGGCGCAGATACGCAGTATTTT
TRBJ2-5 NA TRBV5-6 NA CASSLGASPQETQYF TGTGCCAGCAGCTTGGGCGCGTCCCCCCAAGAGACCCAGTACTTC
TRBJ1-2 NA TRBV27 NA CASSLYQGTGYTF TGTGCCAGCAGTTTATACCAGGGAACCGGCTACACCTTC
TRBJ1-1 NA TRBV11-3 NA CASRGALNTEAFF TGTGCCAGCAGAGGGGCACTGAACACTGAAGCTTTCTTT
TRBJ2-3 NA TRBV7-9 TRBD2 CASSLGLTSGGFTDTQYF TGTGCCAGCAGCCTCGGATTGACTAGCGGGGGGTTCACAGATACGCAGTATTTT
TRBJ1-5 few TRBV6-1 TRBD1 CASSDGQGRLNQPQHF TGTGCCAGCAGTGACGGACAGGGGAGGCTCAATCAGCCCCAGCATTTT
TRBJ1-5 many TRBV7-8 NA CASSSYRVPVNQPQHF TGTGCCAGCAGCTCATACAGGGTTCCTGTAAATCAGCCCCAGCATTTT
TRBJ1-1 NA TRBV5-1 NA CASTIGFGGNTEAFF TGCGCCAGCACCATTGGGTTCGGGGGGAACACTGAAGCTTTCTTT
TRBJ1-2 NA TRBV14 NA CASSPTGGNYGYTF TGTGCCAGCAGCCCTACCGGGGGTAACTATGGCTACACCTTC
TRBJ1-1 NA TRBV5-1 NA CASSRIRQVNTEAFF TGCGCCAGCAGCCGTATTCGGCAGGTTAACACTGAAGCTTTCTTT
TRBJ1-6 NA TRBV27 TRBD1 CASRRTGNSPLHF TGTGCCAGCAGGCGGACAGGGAACTCACCCCTCCACTTT
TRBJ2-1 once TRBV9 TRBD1 CASSPRQTGGSNEQFF TGTGCCAGCAGCCCACGACAGACAGGGGGTAGCAATGAGCAGTTCTTC
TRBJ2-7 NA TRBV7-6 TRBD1 CASATGTGTYEQYF TGTGCCAGCGCAACCGGGACAGGGACCTACGAGCAGTACTTC
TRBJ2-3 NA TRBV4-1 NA CASSQGRSGRATSTDTQYF TGCGCCAGCAGCCAAGGGCGCAGCGGCCGGGCGACTAGCACAGATACGCAGTATTTT
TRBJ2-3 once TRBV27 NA CASSSTTDTPSTDTQYF TGTGCCAGCAGTTCCACAACAGACACCCCTAGCACAGATACGCAGTATTTT
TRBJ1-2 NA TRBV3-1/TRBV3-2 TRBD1 CASSQDRDSLYGYTF TGTGCCAGCAGCCAAGATCGGGACAGCCTTTATGGCTACACCTTC
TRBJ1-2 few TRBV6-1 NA CASSEFYGTAAGGYTF TGTGCCAGCAGTGAATTTTACGGGACGGCGGCGGGAGGCTACACCTTC
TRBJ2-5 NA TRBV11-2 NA CASSLDGGLSQETQYF TGTGCCAGCAGCTTAGATGGGGGACTCAGCCAGGAGACCCAGTACTTC
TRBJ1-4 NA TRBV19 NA CASSTSGPTNEKLFF TGTGCCAGTAGTACCTCAGGGCCAACTAATGAAAAACTGTTTTTT
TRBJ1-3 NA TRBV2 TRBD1 CASSGDRGRNTIYF TGTGCCAGCAGTGGTGACAGGGGAAGGAACACCATATATTTT
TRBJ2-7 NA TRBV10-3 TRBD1 CAVRADRGVSYEQYF TGTGCCGTCCGGGCGGACAGGGGGGTTTCCTACGAGCAGTACTTC
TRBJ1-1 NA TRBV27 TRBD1 CASSLSTGFTEAFF TGTGCCAGCAGTTTATCGACAGGGTTCACTGAAGCTTTCTTT
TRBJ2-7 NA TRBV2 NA CASSQLTGTYEQYF TGTGCCAGCAGTCAACTTACTGGTACCTACGAGCAGTACTTC
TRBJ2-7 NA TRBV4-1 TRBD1 CASSQEGTGSYEQYF TGCGCCAGCAGCCAAGAAGGGACAGGCTCCTACGAGCAGTACTTC
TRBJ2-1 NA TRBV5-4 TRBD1 CASSFRDRGLGEQFF TGTGCCAGCAGCTTTCGGGACAGGGGCCTCGGGGAGCAGTTCTTC
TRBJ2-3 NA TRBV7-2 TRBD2 CASSLMTSGGADTQYF TGTGCCAGCAGCCTGATGACTAGCGGGGGGGCAGATACGCAGTATTTT
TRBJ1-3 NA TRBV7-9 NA CASSSSSGTTSGNTIYF TGTGCCAGCAGCTCATCCTCCGGGACTACTTCTGGAAACACCATATATTTT
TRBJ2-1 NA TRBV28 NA CASSTPPSGEQFF TGTGCCAGCAGTACCCCCCCCTCGGGAGAGCAGTTCTTC
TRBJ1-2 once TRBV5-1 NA CASSPAEPYGYTF TGCGCCAGCAGCCCGGCGGAACCCTATGGCTACACCTTC
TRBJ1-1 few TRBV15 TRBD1 CATSITGTGRWDTEAFF TGTGCCACCAGCATAACCGGGACAGGGAGGTGGGACACTGAAGCTTTCTTT
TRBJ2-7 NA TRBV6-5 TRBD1 CASSYSDRADYEQYF TGTGCCAGCAGTTACTCGGACAGGGCGGACTACGAGCAGTACTTC
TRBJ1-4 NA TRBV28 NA CASSLLGLQGEKLFF TGTGCCAGCAGTTTACTGGGACTTCAAGGAGAAAAACTGTTTTTT